The 6 T cell receptor beta chains below were found in one sample sequenced in a study of T cells in Graves' hyperthyroidism and ophthalmopathy. TCR beta CDR3 sequences were amplified from RNA transcripts. Researchers ran a first-round RT-PCR on the TCR CDR3 using the HTBI primer set. In TCRdb, the multiplex PCR reads were re-called with MiXCR into one record per CDR3 protein. This sample has around 520,000 distinct CDR3 sequences, with about 24% found just once. Sequencing was carried out using blood. The source of these receptors is a young woman with Graves' ophthalmopathy.

This clonotype was detected many times. V is TRBV9 and J is TRBJ2-7; 12 bases line up with TRBD1. Germline trimming cut 4 bases from V and 4 bases from J; bases unmatched to any gene: 3. This CDR3 has 14 residues. CDR1 SGDLS and CDR2 YYNGEE come from the germline V gene. CDR3 region: CASSMGQGAYEQYF. The CDR3 DNA reads as TGTGCCAGCAGCATGGGACAGGGGGCTTACGAGCAGTACTTC.

This clonotype has ten or more counts. V is TRBV9 and J is TRBJ2-7; tentatively, D is TRBD2 (5 bases). The CDR3 contains 13 residues. V lost 3 bases and J lost 5, with 12 bases in between. Germline loops: CDR1 SGDLS, CDR2 YYNGEE. CDR3 sequence: CASSGTNGDEQYF. CDR3 DNA sequence: TGTGCCAGCAGCGGGACCAACGGGGACGAGCAGTACTTC.

This clonotype was picked up a small number of times. This rearrangement joins TRBV28 to TRBJ2-5, with a possible D match to TRBD2 (5 bases). Trimming removed 3 bases from V and 0 bases from J, with 20 bases in between. Germline V gene lookup returns CDR1 MDHEN and CDR2 SYDVKM. This CDR3 contains 18 residues. CDR3 residues: CASSFPETADLYQETQYF. DNA for the CDR3: TGTGCCAGCAGTTTTCCCGAAACAGCGGACCTGTACCAAGAGACCCAGTACTTC.

V is TRBV28 and J is TRBJ2-7, with D hard to call. CDR1 is MDHEN and CDR2 is SYDVKM in the germline V gene. V was pared by 8 bases and J by 1 base, with 9 bases between. CDR3 size: 12 residues. Here the CDR3 reads CASRSPSYEQYF. CDR3 DNA sequence: TGTGCCAGCCGGTCTCCTTCCTACGAGCAGTACTTC.

This clonotype was seen only a few times. The CDR3 region is CASSYSPGQGRTGELFF. CDR3 coding DNA: TGTGCCAGCAGTTACTCCCCGGGACAGGGGCGCACCGGGGAGCTGTTTTTT. V gene TRBV6-5 combines with J gene TRBJ2-2, with 10 bases identical to TRBD1. This CDR3 contains 17 residues. CDR1 is MNHEY, CDR2 SVGAGI, per germline. The V gene end was trimmed by 0 bases and the J gene end by 4 bases; junction bases not matched to a gene: 5.

This clonotype was observed at least ten times. The chain recombines TRBV20-1 with TRBJ1-3; unclear D gene. Germline assignment: CDR1 DFQATT and CDR2 SNEGSKA (reference sequence). This CDR3 region has 11 residues. V lost 3 bases and J lost 2, with 2 bases in between. CDR3 region: CSASPGNTIYF. DNA for the CDR3: TGCAGTGCTAGCCCTGGAAACACCATATATTTT.